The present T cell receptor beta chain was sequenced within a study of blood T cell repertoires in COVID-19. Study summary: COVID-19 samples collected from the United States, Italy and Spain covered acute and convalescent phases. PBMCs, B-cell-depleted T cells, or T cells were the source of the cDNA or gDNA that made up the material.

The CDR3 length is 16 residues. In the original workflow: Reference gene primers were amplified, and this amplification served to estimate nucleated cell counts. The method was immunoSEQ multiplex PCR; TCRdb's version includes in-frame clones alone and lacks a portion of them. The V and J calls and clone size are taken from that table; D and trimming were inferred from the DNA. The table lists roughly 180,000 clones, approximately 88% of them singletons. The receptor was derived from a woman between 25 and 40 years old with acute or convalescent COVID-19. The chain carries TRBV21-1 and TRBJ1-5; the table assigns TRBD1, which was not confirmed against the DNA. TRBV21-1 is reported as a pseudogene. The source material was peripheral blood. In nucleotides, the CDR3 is TGTGCCAGCAGCAAAGCTACAGGGCATAGCAATCAGCCCCAGCATTTT. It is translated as CASSKATGHSNQPQHF.